A selection of T cell receptor beta chains follows, all from one sample in a study of blood T cell repertoires in COVID-19. Produced via immunoSEQ multiplex PCR; TCRdb's table is partial and in-frame only. The sample has roughly 160,000 clones; 82% are singletons. Sequences were obtained from peripheral blood. The receptors were sampled from a woman older than 75 with active or convalescent COVID-19. Both conserved end residues are part of each CDR3. The order of the fields is D gene, J gene, V gene, clone size, CDR3 DNA, CDR3 protein. A D gene is named only where the DNA matches it firmly. Part of the rows lack a size; the others show once, few, many or a class for expanded clones.

>.|TRBJ2-3|TRBV20-1|.
TGCAGTGCTAGTCCCCCTCCGTCCCGGGATACGCAGTATTTT
CSASPPPSRDTQYF
>.|TRBJ1-4|TRBV30|.
TGTGCCTGGAGTAGTTGGGGAGTAAGCGAAAAACTGTTTTTT
CAWSSWGVSEKLFF
>.|TRBJ2-7|TRBV5-1|.
TGCGCCAGCAGCTTCGGGGGTCGATCCTACGAGCAGTACTTC
CASSFGGRSYEQYF
>.|TRBJ1-3|TRBV28|.
TGTGCCAGCAGAGAGGGAAACACCATATATTTT
CASREGNTIYF
>TRBD1|TRBJ1-2|TRBV6-5|.
TGTGCCAGCAGGTCGGGACAGACCAGATATGGCTACACCTTC
CASRSGQTRYGYTF
>TRBD1|TRBJ1-2|TRBV9|.
TGTGCCAGCAGCGTAGCTACGGGGACAGGGGGTAACTATGGCTACACCTTC
CASSVATGTGGNYGYTF
>TRBD1|TRBJ2-5|TRBV7-9|.
TGTGCCAGCAGCTCCTCGGACAGGGGGCTGTCCGAGACCCAGTACTTC
CASSSSDRGLSETQYF
>TRBD1|TRBJ1-1|TRBV5-1|once
TGCGCCAGCAGCCTCCTAGAGACAGGGACCGAAGCTTTCTTT
CASSLLETGTEAFF
>.|TRBJ2-6|TRBV7-8|.
TGTGCCAGCAGCCCTAATCCCCTCTCGAATGGGGCCAACGTCCTGACTTTC
CASSPNPLSNGANVLTF
>.|TRBJ2-3|TRBV2|.
TGTGCCAGCAGTGAGAGGCTCTACACAGATACGCAGTATTTT
CASSERLYTDTQYF
>TRBD2|TRBJ2-1|TRBV2|.
TGTGCCAGCAGTGGGTCTAGCGGGAGGGTTGATGAGCAGTTCTTC
CASSGSSGRVDEQFF
>.|TRBJ2-7|TRBV4-2|.
TGTGCCAGCAGCCAAGAATTCGGGTCCCACTACGAGCAGTACTTC
CASSQEFGSHYEQYF
>TRBD1|TRBJ1-2|TRBV2|.
TGTGCCAGCAAAGTAGGGGGCAACTATGGCTACACCTTC
CASKVGGNYGYTF
>.|TRBJ1-1|TRBV11-2|.
TGTGCCAGCAGCTTAGTACAGGTCGGGCGAGCTTTCTTT
CASSLVQVGRAFF
>.|TRBJ1-6|TRBV7-2|.
TGTGCCAGCAGCTTAGTGGTGGAGCCCCGCCGTTCACCCCTCCACTTT
CASSLVVEPRRSPLHF
>.|TRBJ2-2|TRBV6-2/TRBV6-3|.
TGTGCCAGCAGTTATACGGCAGGTCGGACCGGGGAGCTGTTTTTT
CASSYTAGRTGELFF
>TRBD1|TRBJ2-2|TRBV2|.
TGTGCCAGCAGGGGACAGCTTAACACCGGGGAGCTGTTTTTT
CASRGQLNTGELFF
>TRBD1|TRBJ1-1|TRBV6-5|once
TGTGCCAGCAGTTACCAAGGGGACAGGAACACTGAAGCTTTCTTT
CASSYQGDRNTEAFF
>TRBD2|TRBJ2-5|TRBV11-2|.
TGTGCCAGCAGCAGAAGGACTAGCGGGAGAGAGCCAGAGACCCAGTACTTC
CASSRRTSGREPETQYF
>.|TRBJ2-2|TRBV6-6|.
TGTGCCAGCAGGGAGGGATCTACGAACACCGGGGAGCTGTTTTTT
CASREGSTNTGELFF
>.|TRBJ1-3|TRBV9|.
TGTGCCAGCAGCGTAGCTCCCGCGAGCACCATATATTTT
CASSVAPASTIYF
>TRBD2|TRBJ2-2|TRBV19|.
TGTGCCAGTAGTAAGAGCGGGAGAAACACCGGGGAGCTGTTTTTT
CASSKSGRNTGELFF